This T cell receptor (beta chain) was obtained from a study of blood T cell repertoires in COVID-19. Study-wide background: Whether acute or convalescent, the COVID-19 samples came from the United States, Italy and Spain. PBMCs, B-cell-depleted T cells, or T cells provided the cDNA or gDNA that made up the material.

Germline values: CDR1 SGHRS, CDR2 YFSETQ. V shed 0 bases and J shed 2 bases, with 9 bases lying between them. This CDR3 has 14 residues. Per the study methods: Amplification of reference gene primers was used by the study to estimate nucleated cell counts. Sequencing was performed with immunoSEQ multiplex PCR; in TCRdb, only in-frame clones are kept and a portion is missing. The V and J calls and clone size were taken over from that table, and D and trimming were inferred from the DNA. The profile shows some 110,000 clones, about nine tenths of them singletons. As regards this clone: Other DNA sequences in the same sample also yield this CDR3.

The sequence was obtained from a man aged 65 to 85 who had recovered from COVID-19. The source material was peripheral blood. The chain has TRBV5-1 and TRBJ2-7; D may be TRBD1 (5 bases). The CDR3 loop is CASSLGQGPYEQYF. In DNA, the CDR3 is TGCGCCAGCAGCTTGGGTCAGGGTCCCTACGAGCAGTACTTC. The variable domain in full, completed from reference TRBV5-1 and TRBJ2-7, reads KAGVTQTPRYLIKTRGQQVTLSCSPISGHRSVSWYQQTPGQGLQFLFEYFSETQRNKGNFPGRFSGRQFSNSRSEMNVSTLELGDSALYLCASSLGQGPYEQYFGPGTRLTVT.